Listed below are T cell receptor beta chains from one sample, sequenced in a study of sequential checkpoint blockade in melanoma. Profiling relied on immunoSEQ multiplex PCR, and the TCRdb table lists in-frame clones only, not all of them. The sample yields about 40,000 clones, around 86% seen once. The sequencing here drew on CD8+ T cells sorted from blood (inferred from file names), taken from a patient given nivolumab and ipilimumab in sequence. The receptors here all came from a human donor with melanoma. Both conserved end residues are part of each CDR3. Fields, in order: D gene, J gene, clone size, V gene, CDR3 DNA, CDR3 protein. The D gene is left open where the match is weak. Size is omitted from some rows. Given values are once, few, many or a class for expanded clones.

TRBD2	TRBJ2-1	.	TRBV9	TGTGCCAGCAGCGTACGAACCGGGACTAGCGGGAGTTCCTACAATGAGCAGTTCTTC	CASSVRTGTSGSSYNEQFF
TRBD2	TRBJ2-7	.	TRBV6-6	TGTGCCAGCAGCTTTAGCGGGGTGAGCTCCTACGAGCAGTACTTC	CASSFSGVSSYEQYF
TRBD1	TRBJ2-7	.	TRBV28	TGTGCCAGCAGTGGGACAGAGAACTACGAGCAGTACTTC	CASSGTENYEQYF
.	TRBJ2-1	.	TRBV19	TGTGCCAGTAGTATAGGCCAGTTGGAGCAGTTCTTC	CASSIGQLEQFF
.	TRBJ2-3	.	TRBV7-6	TGTGCCAGCAGCCTGGACAGAACAGATACGCAGTATTTT	CASSLDRTDTQYF
.	TRBJ1-5	.	TRBV27	TGTGCCAGCAGTTTTTCAAGTCACACCAATCAGCCCCAGCATTTT	CASSFSSHTNQPQHF
.	TRBJ1-2	.	TRBV27	TGTGCCAGCAGTTTGACAGCTAACTATGGCTACACCTTC	CASSLTANYGYTF
TRBD1	TRBJ2-1	.	TRBV2	TGTGCCAGCAGACTGGGACAGGGTCCCTACAATGAGCAGTTCTTC	CASRLGQGPYNEQFF
TRBD1	TRBJ1-6	.	TRBV15	TGTGCCACCAGCAGCGAAGACAGGGTATCCCTCCACTTT	CATSSEDRVSLHF
.	TRBJ2-1	.	TRBV27	TGTGCCAGCAGTTTAAGGGGACTGATCTCCTACAATGAGCAGTTCTTC	CASSLRGLISYNEQFF
TRBD1	TRBJ2-2	.	TRBV18	TGTGCCAGCTCACCGGCGGGACAGGTTGGGACCGGGGAGCTGTTTTTT	CASSPAGQVGTGELFF
.	TRBJ1-2	.	TRBV14	TGTGCCAGCAGCCAAACTAAAAACCGAAACGGCTACACCTTC	CASSQTKNRNGYTF
.	TRBJ2-1	.	TRBV19	TGTGCCAGTAGTCCCGGGGGTTGGGATGAGCAGTTCTTC	CASSPGGWDEQFF
.	TRBJ2-1	.	TRBV10-1	TGCGCCAGCAGTGAGTCGATTATGCTAGGTGCTGTTGAGCAGTTCTTC	CASSESIMLGAVEQFF
.	TRBJ2-2	.	TRBV11-2	TGTGCCAGCAGCCACATAATACGGAGGTTCAACACCGGGGAGCTGTTTTTT	CASSHIIRRFNTGELFF
.	TRBJ1-5	.	TRBV21-1	TGTGCCAGCAGCACGATACGGAATCAGCCCCAGCATTTT	CASSTIRNQPQHF
TRBD2	TRBJ2-7	.	TRBV27	TGTGCCAGCAGTTTATCTCCGGGACTAGCGGGAGTTGAGCAGTACTTC	CASSLSPGLAGVEQYF
TRBD1	TRBJ1-6	.	TRBV13	TGTGCCAGCAGCTTAGGAGGGGACAGCTATAATTCACCCCTCCACTTT	CASSLGGDSYNSPLHF
.	TRBJ2-7	.	TRBV27	TGTGCCAGCAGTTTACAAGCGGCGTACGAGCAGTACTTC	CASSLQAAYEQYF
.	TRBJ2-1	.	TRBV10-1	TGCGCCAGCGGACGGGGATACAATGAGCAGTTCTTC	CASGRGYNEQFF
TRBD2	TRBJ2-3	few	TRBV7-6	TGTGCCAGCAGTATAGGGACTAGCGGTTACACAGATACGCAGTATTTT	CASSIGTSGYTDTQYF
TRBD2	TRBJ2-7	.	TRBV5-1	TGCGCCAGCAGCTGGCCGGGGACTAGCGGCACCTACGAGCAGTACTTC	CASSWPGTSGTYEQYF
.	TRBJ2-7	.	TRBV13	TGTGCCAGCAGCTTTGGGCTAGCAACCTACGAGCAGTACTTC	CASSFGLATYEQYF
.	TRBJ2-1	.	TRBV19	TGTGCCAGTAGTCCCACGGGGGATGAGCAGTTCTTC	CASSPTGDEQFF
TRBD1	TRBJ1-2	once	TRBV4-3	TGCGCCAGCAGCCAAGATCTCCCACAGGGGTTCGGCTATGGCTACACCTTC	CASSQDLPQGFGYGYTF
.	TRBJ2-2	.	TRBV6-6	TGTGCCAGCAACCCCCAGGGCCTTCCCACCGGGGAGCTGTTTTTT	CASNPQGLPTGELFF
.	TRBJ1-2	.	TRBV19	TGTGCCAGCACCGGGGTGGGAGTTGAGCGAGGCTACACCTTC	CASTGVGVERGYTF
TRBD2	TRBJ2-3	.	TRBV7-6	TGTGCCAGCAGCTTACCGTCGGGGGGTAGCGGGAGTGGCACAGATACGCAGTATTTT	CASSLPSGGSGSGTDTQYF
.	TRBJ2-1	.	TRBV27	TGTGCCAGCAGTTTACGGGGAAGCTCCTACAATGAGCAGTTCTTC	CASSLRGSSYNEQFF
TRBD2	TRBJ2-3	once	TRBV30	TGTGCCTGGAGGGGACTAGCGGGATGGGCAGATACGCAGTATTTT	CAWRGLAGWADTQYF
TRBD2	TRBJ2-7	.	TRBV11-2	TGTGCCAGCAGCTCCCGGCGGGGGGACCGCACCTACGAGCAGTACTTC	CASSSRRGDRTYEQYF
.	TRBJ1-1	few	TRBV19	TGTGCCAGTAGTATAGCGGGGGGGCAGGGAATGGTGAACACTGAAGCTTTCTTT	CASSIAGGQGMVNTEAFF
TRBD1	TRBJ2-2	.	TRBV7-9	TGTGCCAGCAGCCTAACAGGGGGCGCAAGGGCCGGGGAGCTGTTTTTT	CASSLTGGARAGELFF
.	TRBJ2-5	.	TRBV11-3	TGTGCCAGCAGCTTAGGTCAGGGGAGTAAGACCCAGTACTTC	CASSLGQGSKTQYF
TRBD2	TRBJ2-7	.	TRBV7-2	TGTGCCAGCAGCTTCGGGACTAGCGGGGCCTACGAGCAGTACTTC	CASSFGTSGAYEQYF
.	TRBJ1-2	large	TRBV7-8	TGTGCCAGCAGCTTATACGAGGGGGGGACACCGGGCTACACCTTC	CASSLYEGGTPGYTF
.	TRBJ2-2	.	TRBV29-1	TGCAGCGTTTTCCCAGGGTACACCGGGGAGCTGTTTTTT	CSVFPGYTGELFF
TRBD1	TRBJ2-7	.	TRBV27	TGTGCCAGCAGTTTTAGGACAGGGACCTACGAGCAGTACTTC	CASSFRTGTYEQYF
TRBD1	TRBJ1-1	.	TRBV11-2	TGTGCCAGCAGCTTTGACAGGGCCTCTGAAGCTTTCTTT	CASSFDRASEAFF
TRBD2	TRBJ2-7	few	TRBV19	TGTGCCAGTAGTATGGGAGGGACTAGCGGCTACCGCTCCTACGAGCAGTACTTC	CASSMGGTSGYRSYEQYF
TRBD2	TRBJ2-3	.	TRBV2	TGTGCCAGCATACTAGCGAAGGCAGATACGCAGTATTTT	CASILAKADTQYF
.	TRBJ2-5	.	TRBV14	TGTGCCAGCAGCCAAGAGCGGACCCAGTACTTC	CASSQERTQYF
TRBD2	TRBJ2-3	.	TRBV5-1	TGCGCCAGCAGCCTTAGCGGGAGATTCTCAGATACGCAGTATTTT	CASSLSGRFSDTQYF
TRBD1	TRBJ1-3	few	TRBV16	TGTGCCAGCAGCCAGGAACAGGGGGAAGCTGGAAACACCATATATTTT	CASSQEQGEAGNTIYF
.	TRBJ2-5	.	TRBV29-1	TGCAGCGTTGAGGAGGGGGCGTGGGAGACCCAGTACTTC	CSVEEGAWETQYF
.	TRBJ2-1	.	TRBV5-1	TGCGCCAGCAGCTTGGCTATAGCGGTCTATCGTTACAATGAGCAGTTCTTC	CASSLAIAVYRYNEQFF
.	TRBJ1-5	medium-sized	TRBV4-1	TGCGCCAGCAGCCTCCGGTCCACCAATGATCAGCCCCAGCATTTT	CASSLRSTNDQPQHF
.	TRBJ1-5	.	TRBV7-6	TGTGCCAGCAGCTTAGGTTGGGGAGACGATCAGCCCCAGCATTTT	CASSLGWGDDQPQHF
.	TRBJ2-2	.	TRBV9	TGTGCCAGCAGCGTACTACAGAGCACGAACACCGGGGAGCTGTTTTTT	CASSVLQSTNTGELFF
.	TRBJ2-1	.	TRBV19	TGTGCCAGTAGTGGGGCGGTTGAGCAGTTCTTC	CASSGAVEQFF
TRBD2	TRBJ2-3	.	TRBV5-1	TGCGCCAGCAGCTTGTTGGGGGTAGCGGGAGACACAGATACGCAGTATTTT	CASSLLGVAGDTDTQYF
.	TRBJ1-3	.	TRBV13	TGTGCCAGCAGCAAGACAGCGAACTCTGGAAACACCATATATTTT	CASSKTANSGNTIYF
TRBD1	TRBJ2-7	.	TRBV27	TGTGCCAGCAGTTTATCAGGGACAGCCTCCTACGAGCAGTACTTC	CASSLSGTASYEQYF
.	TRBJ1-3	.	TRBV4-1	TGCGCCAGCAGCCAAACTCAGGTCCCGATCTCTGGAAACACCATATATTTT	CASSQTQVPISGNTIYF
.	TRBJ2-1	.	TRBV27	TGTGCCAGCAGTTTAAGATTGACTAGTCCTTACAATGAGCAGTTCTTC	CASSLRLTSPYNEQFF
.	TRBJ2-5	once	TRBV7-3	TGTGCCAGCAGCCCAGGGGCTAGCGGCCAAGAGACCCAGTACTTC	CASSPGASGQETQYF
.	TRBJ2-7	.	TRBV7-9	TGTGCCAGCAGTTACCCCTCGGTTCACGAGCAGTACTTC	CASSYPSVHEQYF
.	TRBJ2-2	.	TRBV5-1	TGCGCCAGCAGCCCGGTTTCCCCGAACACCGGGGAGCTGTTTTTT	CASSPVSPNTGELFF
TRBD1	TRBJ1-3	.	TRBV7-2	TGTGCCAGCAGCGGGACAGGGGCTGGAAACACCATATATTTT	CASSGTGAGNTIYF